The rows below give T cell receptor beta chains drawn from one sample of a study of CD8 T cells in Susac syndrome. TCRdb re-called the immunoSEQ multiplex PCR reads through MiXCR, storing one row per CDR3 protein. The sample records 40,000 to 60,000 distinct CDR3 sequences, approximately 93% being singletons. Sample: CD8+ T cells from PBMCs. Source of these receptors: a human donor with multiple sclerosis. Each CDR3 is given with its conserved first and last residue. D genes are given only for firm matches. Size tells how often a clone was seen (once, few, many) or the class of an expanded clone, and some rows leave it out.

size: -; J: TRBJ1-1; V: TRBV30; D: TRBD1; DNA: TGTGCCTGGAGTTTCGAGGGGGCTCCGACAGCTTTCTTT; CDR3: CAWSFEGAPTAFF
size: -; J: TRBJ1-1; V: TRBV5-1; D: -; DNA: TGCGCCAGCAAGGTCAGAACAGTGAACACTGAAGCTTTCTTT; CDR3: CASKVRTVNTEAFF
size: -; J: TRBJ1-2; V: TRBV4-1; D: -; DNA: TGCGCCAGCAGCCAAGATCCAGGCTCCTCCGGCTACACCTTC; CDR3: CASSQDPGSSGYTF
size: -; J: TRBJ1-2; V: TRBV20-1; D: -; DNA: TGCAGTGCTAGAGAAATGCGGAGGAACTATGGCTACACCTTC; CDR3: CSAREMRRNYGYTF
size: -; J: TRBJ2-3; V: TRBV29-1; D: TRBD1; DNA: TGCAGCGCCCTCCGTTGGGACAGGGGGTCAGATACGCAGTATTTT; CDR3: CSALRWDRGSDTQYF
size: -; J: TRBJ2-2; V: TRBV4-1; D: -; DNA: TGCGCCAGCAGCCAAAACAGGGTGTCGACCGGGGAGCTGTTTTTT; CDR3: CASSQNRVSTGELFF
size: -; J: TRBJ1-2; V: TRBV4-3; D: -; DNA: TGCGCCAGCAGCCCAGAGGAGGAAGTTCTACGCTATGGCTACACCTTC; CDR3: CASSPEEEVLRYGYTF
size: -; J: TRBJ2-2; V: TRBV6-1; D: TRBD2; DNA: TGTGCCAGCAGTGGACTAGCGGGGAACACCGGGGAGCTGTTTTTT; CDR3: CASSGLAGNTGELFF
size: -; J: TRBJ2-7; V: TRBV6-1; D: -; DNA: TGTGCCAGCAGCGAAATTGGCTCCTACTCCTACGAGCAGTACTTC; CDR3: CASSEIGSYSYEQYF
size: -; J: TRBJ2-3; V: TRBV28; D: -; DNA: TGTGCCAGCAGTGTATACCTCCAGGGTGTTCTTAGCACAGATACGCAGTATTTT; CDR3: CASSVYLQGVLSTDTQYF
size: -; J: TRBJ2-5; V: TRBV7-9; D: -; DNA: TGTGCCAGCAGCTTAGGTTGGCTTCTCCAAGAGACCCAGTACTTC; CDR3: CASSLGWLLQETQYF
size: once; J: TRBJ2-5; V: TRBV28; D: -; DNA: TGTGCCAGCATCCCATCCAAATCGACTCCGGGAGAGACCCAGTACTTC; CDR3: CASIPSKSTPGETQYF
size: -; J: TRBJ2-4; V: TRBV24-1; D: TRBD1; DNA: TGTGCCACCAGGCCCGACAGGGTGGGAGCCAAAAACATTCAGTACTTC; CDR3: CATRPDRVGAKNIQYF
size: -; J: TRBJ2-2; V: TRBV20-1; D: -; DNA: TGCAGTGTCTCCGGGGGACACCTTATTGCCGGGGAGCTGTTTTTT; CDR3: CSVSGGHLIAGELFF
size: -; J: TRBJ1-5; V: TRBV6-2/TRBV6-3; D: -; DNA: TGTGCCAGCAGTTACTCGATAATGGTAAAGGATCAGCCCCAGCATTTT; CDR3: CASSYSIMVKDQPQHF
size: -; J: TRBJ2-5; V: TRBV4-1; D: TRBD1; DNA: TGCGCCAGCAGCCAACCTTCGACAGGGGGTCTGGAGACCCAGTACTTC; CDR3: CASSQPSTGGLETQYF
size: -; J: TRBJ1-4; V: TRBV9; D: -; DNA: TGTGCCAGCAGCGGGCCCTGGGGACTCGCGAATGAAAAACTGTTTTTT; CDR3: CASSGPWGLANEKLFF
size: -; J: TRBJ1-1; V: TRBV6-2/TRBV6-3; D: -; DNA: TGTGCCAGCGTCAGGTTTATGGGGGACACTGAAGCTTTCTTT; CDR3: CASVRFMGDTEAFF
size: -; J: TRBJ2-2; V: TRBV19; D: -; DNA: TGTGCCAGTAGTATCCCCGGGGAGCTGTTTTTT; CDR3: CASSIPGELFF
size: -; J: TRBJ2-2; V: TRBV6-4; D: -; DNA: TGTGCCAGCAGTTTGTCGAACACCGGGGAGCTGTTTTTT; CDR3: CASSLSNTGELFF
size: -; J: TRBJ1-5; V: TRBV2; D: TRBD1; DNA: TGTGCCAGCAGTGAAGGGGCGAAGACAGGGGGATTCCCATTTCAGCCCCAGCATTTT; CDR3: CASSEGAKTGGFPFQPQHF
size: -; J: TRBJ2-1; V: TRBV12-3/TRBV12-4; D: TRBD2; DNA: TGTGCCAGCAGTTTACTAGCGGGGGGGCGGAATGAGCAGTTCTTC; CDR3: CASSLLAGGRNEQFF
size: once; J: TRBJ1-5; V: TRBV19; D: -; DNA: TGTGCCAGTGCCGCCGGTTCTAGCAATCAGCCCCAGCATTTT; CDR3: CASAAGSSNQPQHF
size: -; J: TRBJ2-6; V: TRBV5-1; D: -; DNA: TGCGCCAGCAGCTGGAAAACAGCAGGGGCCAACGTCCTGACTTTC; CDR3: CASSWKTAGANVLTF
size: -; J: TRBJ1-2; V: TRBV4-2; D: -; DNA: TGTGCCAGCAGCCCCGTCGGGGTTTCGGACGGCCGAAACTATGGCTACACCTTC; CDR3: CASSPVGVSDGRNYGYTF
size: once; J: TRBJ2-7; V: TRBV20-1; D: -; DNA: TGCAGTGCTAGAGAGGGGCTGTACGAGCAGTACTTC; CDR3: CSAREGLYEQYF
size: -; J: TRBJ1-2; V: TRBV7-9; D: TRBD1; DNA: TGTGCCAGCAGCCCGTACAGGGGGGATGGCTACACCTTC; CDR3: CASSPYRGDGYTF
size: -; J: TRBJ2-3; V: TRBV5-4; D: TRBD2; DNA: TGTGCCAGCAGCTTGAGCGGGGGGCTCACAGATACGCAGTATTTT; CDR3: CASSLSGGLTDTQYF
size: -; J: TRBJ1-3; V: TRBV7-6; D: -; DNA: TGTGCCAGCAGCTTAGAGTTGGGACACCCTGGAAACACCATATATTTT; CDR3: CASSLELGHPGNTIYF
size: -; J: TRBJ2-1; V: TRBV27; D: TRBD2; DNA: TGTGCCAGCAGTTGGCTAGCGGACAATGAGCAGTTCTTC; CDR3: CASSWLADNEQFF